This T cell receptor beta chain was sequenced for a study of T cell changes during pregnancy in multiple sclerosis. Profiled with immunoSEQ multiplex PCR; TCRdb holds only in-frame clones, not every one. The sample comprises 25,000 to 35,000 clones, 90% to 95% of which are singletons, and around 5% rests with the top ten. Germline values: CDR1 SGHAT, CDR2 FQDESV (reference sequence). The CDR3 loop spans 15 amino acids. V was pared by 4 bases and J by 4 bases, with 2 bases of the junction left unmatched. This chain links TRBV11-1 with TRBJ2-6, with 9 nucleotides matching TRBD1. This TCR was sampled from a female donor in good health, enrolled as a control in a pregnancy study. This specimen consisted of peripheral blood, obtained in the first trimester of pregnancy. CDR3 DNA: TGTGCCAGCAGCTCACAGGGGGCCGGGGCCAACGTCCTGACTTTC. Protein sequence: CASSSQGAGANVLTF.